One and the same sample provided the 12 T cell receptor beta chains below, sequenced in a study of blood T cell repertoires in COVID-19 (dated by TCRdb to the early 2020s). Library method: the immunoSEQ multiplex PCR assay. TCRdb re-hosts the immuneACCESS table, in-frame sequences only. Its copies lack some clones; in the studies checked, an unresolved V gene accounts for under half of them, and the cause for the rest is not known. Recorded for this sample are 150,000 to 200,000 clones; roughly 76% of them occurred a single time. Around 10% of the sample rests with the top ten. The sequenced sample consisted of peripheral blood. These receptors were obtained from a woman between 40 and 50 years old with COVID-19, enrolled during active disease.

The chain uses TRBV14 and TRBJ2-1; 9 bases are a match to TRBD2. Germline V gene sequence: CDR1 SGHDN, CDR2 FVKESK. The CDR3 length is 17 residues. V lost 0 bases to trimming and J lost 2 bases; unmatched junction nucleotides: 5. CDR3 in amino acids: CASSQDPPSGTYNEQFF. Here the CDR3 DNA reads TGTGCCAGCAGCCAAGACCCTCCTAGCGGGACCTACAATGAGCAGTTCTTC.

The chain employs TRBV13 and TRBJ1-2; D unresolved. The V end lost 5 bases, the J end lost 3 bases, and 19 bases lay between the germline ends. The CDR3 sequence is 16 residues long. Germline V gives CDR1 PRHDT, CDR2 FYEKMQ (reference sequence). In DNA form, the CDR3 reads TGTGCCAGCAGCCCCCTCTTGAGGGTGCTTCACTATGGCTACACCTTC. It yields the protein CASSPLLRVLHYGYTF.

CDR3 residues: CASSHGTKYNEQFF. CDR3 nucleotides: TGTGCCAGCAGTCACGGGACTAAATACAATGAGCAGTTCTTC. V and J are TRBV6-6 and TRBJ2-1; 7 bases are shared with TRBD2. The V segment lost 5 bases and the J segment 4 bases; nucleotides outside the gene matches: 5. The CDR3 runs 14 residues. From germline, CDR1 is MNHNY and CDR2 SVGAGI (reference sequence).

The chain joins TRBV7-2 to TRBJ2-5, with D maybe TRBD2 (6 bases). V dropped 5 bases and J dropped 6 bases, with 25 bases sitting between them. This CDR3 is built from 17 residues. CDR1 is SGHTA, CDR2 FQGNSA, per germline. This chain's CDR3 is CASSPRDSLILSKTQYF. In DNA, the CDR3 is TGTGCCAGCAGCCCCCGGGACTCCCTCATCCTGTCCAAGACCCAGTACTTC.

V and J are TRBV2 and TRBJ2-1, with D possibly being TRBD1 (6 bases). V lost 6 bases, J lost 0 bases, and 24 bases lay in between. The CDR3 sequence is 19 residues long. The germline CDR1 and CDR2 sequences are SNHLY and FYNNEI. The CDR3 loop is CASRDGLRTGTSSYNEQFF. The CDR3 coding sequence is TGTGCCAGCAGAGACGGCTTAAGAACCGGGACAAGCTCCTACAATGAGCAGTTCTTC. Based on the CDR3 plus reference TRBV2 and TRBJ2-1, the full variable domain is EPEVTQTPSHQVTQMGQEVILRCVPISNHLYFYWYRQILGQKVEFLVSFYNNEISEKSEIFDDQFSVERPDGSNFTLKIRSTKLEDSAMYFCASRDGLRTGTSSYNEQFFGPGTRLTVL.

This chain connects TRBV4-1 to TRBJ2-3; 11 bases agree with TRBD2. Germline CDR1 reads MGHRA; CDR2 reads YSYEKL. V lost 1 base and J lost 6; bases outside the gene matches: 6. The CDR3 extends over 16 amino acids. The CDR3 sequence: CASSQGLAGIRDTQYF. DNA for the CDR3: TGCGCCAGCAGCCAAGGACTAGCGGGAATTCGCGATACGCAGTATTTT.

The rearrangement uses TRBV9 and TRBJ2-2; D is possibly TRBD1 (6 bases). Germline lookup yields CDR1 SGDLS and CDR2 YYNGEE. The V end lost 6 bases, the J end lost 3 bases, and 15 bases lay between the germline ends. This CDR3 is 15 amino acids long. In nucleotides, the CDR3 is TGTGCCAGCACCAACGCAGGGGCCCACACCGGGGAGCTGTTTTTT. Amino acids: CASTNAGAHTGELFF.

V usage is TRBV19 and J usage is TRBJ1-1, with D possibly TRBD1 on 5 matching bases. CDR3 length equals 17 residues. The V and J ends lost 4 bases and 0 bases respectively, with 18 bases between them. Germline-derived CDR1 and CDR2 are LNHDA and SQIVND (reference sequence). CDR3 in amino acids: CASSTRKGAKMNTEAFF. CDR3 bases: TGTGCCAGTAGTACTAGGAAAGGGGCCAAGATGAACACTGAAGCTTTCTTT.

The V gene is TRBV30, the J gene TRBJ1-4, with D perhaps TRBD1 (5 bases). Germline values: CDR1 GTSNPN, CDR2 SVGIG (reference sequence). This CDR3 spans 14 amino acids. The V gene lost 1 base and the J gene lost 6 bases, with 12 bases spanning the gap. Here the CDR3 DNA reads TGTGCCTGGAGTGACGGGTCAGGGTATGAAAAACTGTTTTTT. This codes for CAWSDGSGYEKLFF.

The chain has TRBV2 and TRBJ2-4; a weak D match, TRBD1 (6 bases). The germline V and J ends were trimmed by 6 bases and 12 bases, with 15 bases remaining between them. The germline CDR1 and CDR2 sequences are SNHLY and FYNNEI. The CDR3 extends over 12 amino acids. Written as DNA, the CDR3 is TGTGCCAGCAGCCCCAGGGGCCCTTATCAGTACTTC. As protein: CASSPRGPYQYF.

The V gene is TRBV4-1, the J gene TRBJ2-1, with D perhaps TRBD2 (6 bases). Trimming took off 0 bases at V and 8 bases at J, with 23 bases between the two ends. The CDR3 runs to 18 residues. CDR1 MGHRA and CDR2 YSYEKL come from the germline V gene. CDR3 loop: CASSQEGSGHPLSDEQFF. Here the CDR3 DNA reads TGCGCCAGCAGCCAAGAGGGGAGCGGGCACCCGCTTTCCGATGAGCAGTTCTTC.

This chain's CDR3 is CASSYSIGGAGAQFF. CDR3 bases: TGTGCCAGCAGTTACTCGATAGGAGGGGCGGGTGCGCAGTTCTTC. The genes are TRBV6-5 and TRBJ2-1, with a possible D match to TRBD2 (6 bases). Germline CDR1 and CDR2: MNHEY and SVGAGI. The CDR3 has 15 residues. V was trimmed by 0 bases and J by 12 bases, leaving 18 bases between them.